The sequence of this TCR beta chain was determined in a study of CD8+CD57+ T cells in acquired aplastic anemia. Findings of the study overall: There were roughly 30 CD8+ CDR3 sequences that occurred in both patients and controls. CD8+ Simpson's diversity showed no significant patient-control difference.

CD8+CD57+ cell expansion had been shown by flow cytometry in patients chosen for sequencing. Patients, without exception, had severe acquired aplastic anemia. Both TCR beta VDJ combination and CDR3 sequence profiling were carried out. Genomic DNA was the template for this profiling. TCRdb processed the reads anew with MiXCR; each CDR3 protein has one entry. The sample lists approximately 300,000 distinct CDR3 sequences; roughly 59% were seen once. Remarks on this clonotype: Its specificity is unknown.

Germline V gene data show CDR1 as SEHNR and CDR2 as FQNEAQ (reference sequence). The CDR3 spans 15 residues. The V and J ends lost 1 base and 2 bases respectively, with 11 bases between them. The TCR was taken from a human donor with aplastic anemia. This sequence joins TRBV7-9 and TRBJ1-1; D remains ambiguous. The sequenced sample was sorted CD4+, CD8+, or CD8+CD57+ T cells (not recorded which) from PBMCs. CDR3 residues: CASSLGGEANTEAFF. Written as DNA, the CDR3 is TGTGCCAGCAGCTTAGGCGGCGAGGCCAACACTGAAGCTTTCTTT.